This T cell receptor beta chain stems from a study of T cell responses to AZD1222 COVID-19 vaccine. General study findings and limits: Clonal diversity was possibly underestimated, and white British individuals and females predominated among donors.

A few counts support this clone. Antigen unknown. The CDR3 consists of 13 residues. Trimming cost V 5 bases and J 3 bases, with 10 bases left between them. The germline V gene encodes CDR1 SEHNR and CDR2 FQNEAQ (reference sequence). Clones were sequenced by immunoSEQ multiplex PCR, and TCRdb holds only the in-frame ones, with some missing. The sample holds tens of thousands of clones, about 79% seen once. This clonotype was obtained from an adult in good health. The source was peripheral blood, collected on day 0 of AZD1222 vaccination. The chain links TRBV7-9 to TRBJ1-2; possible D gene TRBD1, 6 bases. CDR3 nucleotide sequence: TGTGCCAGCAGCGTCAGGGGTGACTATGGCTACACCTTC. This sequence encodes CASSVRGDYGYTF.